This TCR beta chain was recorded in a study of cytomegalovirus exposure and HLA in healthy donors. Across the whole study: There were 350 to 450 genotyped donors. Of these, about 81% fell in the genetic ancestry cluster associated with self-reported Caucasian donors. Study-level results: Prior analysis indicated that the majority of TCR beta V segments exhibited productivity approximately 87% or approximately 30% of the time. A missense DCLRE1C variant was associated with V- and J-gene trimming of TCR beta chains in a later analysis, and an independent cohort replicated the association.

This CDR3 spans 14 amino acids. Looked up from germline, CDR1 is WSHSY and CDR2 is SAAADI. V gave up 4 bases and J gave up 6 bases; unmatched junction bases: 9. Vbeta (60) and Jbeta (13) primers were used in the PCR. The table came from immunoSEQ multiplex PCR; TCRdb's copy has only in-frame clones and leaves some out. The data hold about 160,000 clones, with about 76% observed a single time. With respect to this clone: Its matching antigen is unknown.

Sequenced input: PBMCs. The chain links TRBV10-2 to TRBJ2-7; 7 bases align to TRBD2. The sequence came from a human donor in good health. The CDR3 is CASSARLADGEQYF. In nucleotides, the CDR3 is TGCGCCAGCAGTGCAAGACTAGCTGACGGCGAGCAGTACTTC.